This TCR beta chain appears in the sequencing data of a study of blood T cell repertoires in COVID-19. Generated by immunoSEQ multiplex PCR, the TCRdb table keeps only in-frame clones and is missing some. The repertoire holds around 60,000 clones, with approximately 77% as singletons. The sample was peripheral blood. This clonotype was sampled from a human donor in a cohort sampled during active COVID-19.

As DNA, the CDR3 is TGCGCCAGCAGCTCCTTGACCTCCGGAGCCACTGAAGCTTTCTTT. Amino acids: CASSSLTSGATEAFF. The rearrangement links TRBV5-1 to TRBJ1-1; D not resolved. The germline V gene has CDR1 SGHRS and CDR2 YFSETQ. The CDR3 contains 15 residues. The V end was cut by 3 bases, the J end by 4 bases, with 16 bases between.